This T cell receptor beta chain was found in a study of control samples from healthy donors and cancer patients. Clones were sequenced by immunoSEQ multiplex PCR, and TCRdb holds only the in-frame ones, with some missing. The sample has around 250,000 clones, 82% seen once; the top ten hold about an eighth. Sequenced: PBMCs. The source of this sequence is a woman aged 55-70 years with lung cancer.

Here the CDR3 reads CASSGQGPTDTQYF. CDR3 DNA sequence: TGTGCCAGCAGTGGACAGGGCCCCACAGATACGCAGTATTTT. The chain links TRBV7-3 to TRBJ2-3; TRBD1 aligns across 8 bases. The CDR3 is made up of 14 amino acids. The V gene end was trimmed by 6 bases and the J gene end by 2 bases; junction bases not matched to a gene: 4. Germline CDR1 is SGHTA and CDR2 is FQGTGA.